This TCR beta chain was profiled in a study of T cell repertoires in cytomegalovirus infection. Study-level background: Public signatures in TCR beta pointed to CMV infection and matching HLA type.

TCRdb analysed the reads with MiXCR anew, one entry per CDR3 protein. The sample consists of fewer than 300,000 distinct CDR3 sequences, over 20% of them appearing once. V shed 3 bases and J 2 bases; nucleotides not matched to a gene: 6. Germline lookup yields CDR1 SGHNT and CDR2 YYREEE (reference sequence). The CDR3 length is 15 residues. Findings and caveats of the study: Cumulative public TCR beta family frequency identified carriers of CMV plus the relevant HLA. Across the ex vivo response, the dominant clonotypes were HLA-C-restricted CMV-specific TCR beta clonotypes.

For this clonotype: Its antigen is unknown.

Source material: PBMCs. The chain links TRBV5-4 to TRBJ1-2; 8 nucleotides align to TRBD1. This receptor was identified in a human donor in good health (CMV status not recorded). Some clones in this sample may be carry-over from other donors' samples. CDR3 sequence: CASSSGQDLNYGYTF. In nucleotides, the CDR3 is TGTGCCAGCAGCTCGGGACAGGACTTAAACTATGGCTACACCTTC.